Below, one T cell receptor beta chain is given with its context. Antigen unknown. This same CDR3 is encoded by further DNA sequences in the sample. The sample's treatment: oral pan-JAK inhibitor, 5-10 mg twice daily. This sample is drawn from a study of CD8+ T cells in alopecia areata. Study-level findings and limits: Scalp clonality and expanded CD8+ clones among the top 100 were significantly decreased by tofacitinib.

RNA extraction was followed by reverse transcription into cDNA, which acted as the sequencing template. Data came from immunoSEQ multiplex PCR; TCRdb stores just in-frame clones and leaves some out. The sample yields some 180,000 clones, about 55% seen once. Germline V gene data show CDR1 as SGHAT and CDR2 as FQNNGV. V shed 5 bases and J shed 3 bases, with 6 bases lying between them. CDR3 length: 12 residues. The source material was CD8+ T cells sorted from blood, sampled at week 24, from a patient treated with tofacitinib. The rearrangement uses TRBV11-2 and TRBJ2-3; no reliable D call. The sequence came from a human donor with alopecia areata. CDR3 region: CASSLGTDTQYF. CDR3 coding DNA: TGTGCCAGCAGCCTCGGGACAGATACGCAGTATTTT.